These T cell receptor beta chains were read from a single sample in a study of blood T cell repertoires in COVID-19. Some clones are missing from TCRdb's copy, which holds only in-frame ones; the method was immunoSEQ multiplex PCR. Of about 470,000 clones in the sample, around 90% were seen once. The material sequenced was PBMCs or T cells enriched from blood (not recorded which). The receptors here all came from a woman aged 18-29 years who had recovered from COVID-19. Both conserved end residues are part of each CDR3. D genes are given only for firm matches. The size entry is marked missing in some rows and otherwise reads once, few, many or a size class.

clone size: once
J gene: TRBJ1-2
V gene: TRBV6-6
D gene: TRBD1
CDR3 protein: CASSPTFNPTGGSGYTF
CDR3 DNA: TGTGCCAGCAGTCCTACATTTAACCCGACAGGGGGCTCTGGCTACACCTTC

clone size: -
J gene: TRBJ2-7
V gene: TRBV7-9
D gene: -
CDR3 protein: CASSSWGVPYEQYF
CDR3 DNA: TGTGCCAGCAGCTCTTGGGGAGTGCCATACGAGCAGTACTTC

clone size: -
J gene: TRBJ2-3
V gene: TRBV6-2/TRBV6-3
D gene: TRBD2
CDR3 protein: CASSTSGATDTQYF
CDR3 DNA: TGTGCCAGCAGTACGAGCGGGGCGACAGATACGCAGTATTTT

clone size: -
J gene: TRBJ2-5
V gene: TRBV9
D gene: -
CDR3 protein: CASSVDYSLGETQYF
CDR3 DNA: TGTGCCAGCAGCGTAGATTACAGCCTTGGGGAGACCCAGTACTTC

clone size: -
J gene: TRBJ2-6
V gene: TRBV9
D gene: -
CDR3 protein: CASSVMGGSGANVLTF
CDR3 DNA: TGTGCCAGCAGCGTAATGGGGGGCTCTGGGGCCAACGTCCTGACTTTC

clone size: -
J gene: TRBJ2-5
V gene: TRBV7-2
D gene: TRBD1
CDR3 protein: CASSPRRRQGSMAETQYF
CDR3 DNA: TGTGCCAGCAGCCCACGGAGAAGACAGGGAAGTATGGCAGAGACCCAGTACTTC

clone size: -
J gene: TRBJ2-3
V gene: TRBV5-1
D gene: -
CDR3 protein: CASSLEAGRGVTDTQYF
CDR3 DNA: TGCGCCAGCAGCTTGGAAGCGGGCCGTGGTGTCACAGATACGCAGTATTTT

clone size: -
J gene: TRBJ1-4
V gene: TRBV7-2
D gene: TRBD1
CDR3 protein: CASSLGTGPLNEKLFF
CDR3 DNA: TGTGCCAGCAGCCTAGGGACAGGTCCCCTTAATGAAAAACTGTTTTTT

clone size: -
J gene: TRBJ2-5
V gene: TRBV13
D gene: TRBD1
CDR3 protein: CASSTRGRLQETQYF
CDR3 DNA: TGTGCCAGCAGCACCAGGGGGCGTTTGCAAGAGACCCAGTACTTC

clone size: -
J gene: TRBJ1-4
V gene: TRBV6-6
D gene: TRBD1
CDR3 protein: CASSETGTVNEKLFF
CDR3 DNA: TGTGCCAGCAGTGAGACCGGGACAGTAAATGAAAAACTGTTTTTT

clone size: -
J gene: TRBJ2-5
V gene: TRBV12-5
D gene: TRBD1
CDR3 protein: CASGLGQGEETQYF
CDR3 DNA: TGTGCTAGTGGTCTGGGACAGGGCGAAGAGACCCAGTACTTC

clone size: -
J gene: TRBJ1-1
V gene: TRBV28
D gene: TRBD1
CDR3 protein: CASSLWEGQGSEAFF
CDR3 DNA: TGTGCCAGCAGTTTATGGGAAGGACAGGGGTCAGAAGCTTTCTTT

clone size: once
J gene: TRBJ1-1
V gene: TRBV3-1/TRBV3-2
D gene: -
CDR3 protein: CASSLSARREAENTEAFF
CDR3 DNA: TGTGCCAGCAGCCTCTCAGCGAGGAGGGAGGCAGAGAACACTGAAGCTTTCTTT

clone size: -
J gene: TRBJ1-5
V gene: TRBV23-1
D gene: -
CDR3 protein: CASSHHVVQANQPQHF
CDR3 DNA: TGCGCCAGCAGTCACCACGTGGTACAGGCAAATCAGCCCCAGCATTTT

clone size: -
J gene: TRBJ1-4
V gene: TRBV28
D gene: -
CDR3 protein: CASNPEGGLGEKLFF
CDR3 DNA: TGTGCCAGCAACCCGGAGGGAGGGTTAGGAGAAAAACTGTTTTTT

clone size: -
J gene: TRBJ2-3
V gene: TRBV5-6
D gene: -
CDR3 protein: CASSLAGTDTQYF
CDR3 DNA: TGTGCCAGCAGCTTGGCCGGGACAGATACGCAGTATTTT

clone size: -
J gene: TRBJ2-3
V gene: TRBV5-1
D gene: TRBD2
CDR3 protein: CASSHHPSGGLLDTQYF
CDR3 DNA: TGCGCCAGCAGCCACCACCCTAGCGGGGGGCTTCTGGATACGCAGTATTTT

clone size: -
J gene: TRBJ1-1
V gene: TRBV19
D gene: -
CDR3 protein: CASSWTAGSTEAFF
CDR3 DNA: TGTGCCAGTAGCTGGACAGCGGGGTCCACTGAAGCTTTCTTT

clone size: -
J gene: TRBJ1-5
V gene: TRBV7-2
D gene: TRBD1
CDR3 protein: CASSPTGAQGWPQHF
CDR3 DNA: TGTGCCAGCAGCCCGACAGGGGCGCAGGGGTGGCCCCAGCATTTT

clone size: -
J gene: TRBJ2-3
V gene: TRBV12-3/TRBV12-4
D gene: -
CDR3 protein: CASSTLGTQYF
CDR3 DNA: TGTGCCAGCAGTACCCTAGGTACGCAGTATTTT

clone size: -
J gene: TRBJ2-7
V gene: TRBV15
D gene: -
CDR3 protein: CATSSPGHSSYEQYF
CDR3 DNA: TGTGCCACCAGCTCCCCGGGACACTCATCCTACGAGCAGTACTTC

clone size: -
J gene: TRBJ1-5
V gene: TRBV19
D gene: -
CDR3 protein: CASKDGGNQPQHF
CDR3 DNA: TGTGCCAGTAAAGACGGGGGCAATCAGCCCCAGCATTTT

clone size: -
J gene: TRBJ2-6
V gene: TRBV2
D gene: -
CDR3 protein: CASGRVSGANVLTF
CDR3 DNA: TGTGCCAGCGGCAGGGTCTCTGGGGCCAACGTCCTGACTTTC

clone size: -
J gene: TRBJ2-1
V gene: TRBV27
D gene: -
CDR3 protein: CARSLSRWYNEQFF
CDR3 DNA: TGTGCCCGGTCGTTGTCCCGGTGGTACAATGAGCAGTTCTTC

clone size: -
J gene: TRBJ2-3
V gene: TRBV30
D gene: TRBD2
CDR3 protein: CAWTRGTSGGRTDTQYF
CDR3 DNA: TGTGCCTGGACCCGAGGGACTAGCGGGGGGCGCACAGATACGCAGTATTTT

clone size: once
J gene: TRBJ2-1
V gene: TRBV28
D gene: TRBD2
CDR3 protein: CASSLSGRQFF
CDR3 DNA: TGTGCCAGCAGTTTAAGCGGGAGGCAGTTCTTC

clone size: -
J gene: TRBJ2-3
V gene: TRBV3-1/TRBV3-2
D gene: TRBD2
CDR3 protein: CASSRGGTSLADTQYF
CDR3 DNA: TGTGCCAGCAGCCGCGGGGGGACTAGCCTAGCAGATACGCAGTATTTT

clone size: -
J gene: TRBJ2-2
V gene: TRBV23-1
D gene: -
CDR3 protein: CASSSIGGGRFTGELFF
CDR3 DNA: TGCGCCAGCAGTAGTATCGGAGGGGGCCGGTTTACCGGGGAGCTGTTTTTT

clone size: -
J gene: TRBJ1-2
V gene: TRBV12-3/TRBV12-4
D gene: TRBD1
CDR3 protein: CATRQGLWGYTF
CDR3 DNA: TGTGCCACTAGACAGGGGCTATGGGGCTACACCTTC

clone size: -
J gene: TRBJ2-3
V gene: TRBV2
D gene: TRBD1
CDR3 protein: CASEGQITDTQYF
CDR3 DNA: TGTGCCAGCGAGGGACAGATAACAGATACGCAGTATTTT

clone size: -
J gene: TRBJ2-7
V gene: TRBV6-6
D gene: -
CDR3 protein: CASSYRAGVESYEQYF
CDR3 DNA: TGTGCCAGCAGTTACCGCGCAGGGGTAGAATCCTACGAGCAGTACTTC

clone size: -
J gene: TRBJ1-5
V gene: TRBV2
D gene: -
CDR3 protein: CAIRGNNNQPQHF
CDR3 DNA: TGTGCCATCCGGGGGAATAACAATCAGCCCCAGCATTTT

clone size: few
J gene: TRBJ1-2
V gene: TRBV11-2
D gene: -
CDR3 protein: CASSLDPEGATAGYTF
CDR3 DNA: TGTGCCAGCAGCTTAGATCCGGAGGGCGCGACGGCAGGCTACACCTTC

clone size: -
J gene: TRBJ2-5
V gene: TRBV11-2
D gene: -
CDR3 protein: CASSLDHFAETQYF
CDR3 DNA: TGTGCCAGCAGCTTAGATCATTTTGCGGAGACCCAGTACTTC

clone size: -
J gene: TRBJ2-4
V gene: TRBV19
D gene: TRBD2
CDR3 protein: CASSRTPLAGENIQYF
CDR3 DNA: TGTGCCAGTAGTCGTACGCCACTAGCGGGGGAGAACATTCAGTACTTC

clone size: -
J gene: TRBJ1-2
V gene: TRBV5-1
D gene: -
CDR3 protein: CASSFYTGSGYTF
CDR3 DNA: TGCGCCAGCAGCTTCTACACAGGGTCTGGCTACACCTTC

clone size: -
J gene: TRBJ2-3
V gene: TRBV2
D gene: -
CDR3 protein: CASSLRDTQYF
CDR3 DNA: TGTGCCAGCAGTCTCAGAGATACGCAGTATTTT

clone size: -
J gene: TRBJ2-3
V gene: TRBV3-1/TRBV3-2
D gene: TRBD2
CDR3 protein: CASSAWAGGGSTDTQYF
CDR3 DNA: TGTGCCAGCAGCGCTTGGGCCGGCGGGGGGTCTACAGATACGCAGTATTTT

clone size: -
J gene: TRBJ1-1
V gene: TRBV18
D gene: -
CDR3 protein: CASSPQSPGNTEAFF
CDR3 DNA: TGTGCCAGCTCCCCGCAAAGCCCGGGGAACACTGAAGCTTTCTTT

clone size: -
J gene: TRBJ2-7
V gene: TRBV2
D gene: TRBD2
CDR3 protein: CASSLTSGAEQYF
CDR3 DNA: TGTGCCAGCAGCCTTACTAGCGGGGCCGAGCAGTACTTC

clone size: -
J gene: TRBJ2-5
V gene: TRBV6-5
D gene: TRBD2
CDR3 protein: CASSYWGGGQETQYF
CDR3 DNA: TGTGCCAGCAGTTACTGGGGCGGGGGACAAGAGACCCAGTACTTC

clone size: -
J gene: TRBJ2-5
V gene: TRBV6-1
D gene: -
CDR3 protein: CASSEGPGIGTQYF
CDR3 DNA: TGTGCCAGCAGTGAAGGTCCGGGAATAGGGACCCAGTACTTC

clone size: -
J gene: TRBJ1-2
V gene: TRBV2
D gene: -
CDR3 protein: CASTGLYGYTF
CDR3 DNA: TGTGCCAGCACTGGGCTCTATGGCTACACCTTC

clone size: once
J gene: TRBJ1-4
V gene: TRBV10-3
D gene: -
CDR3 protein: CAISESAGEKLFF
CDR3 DNA: TGTGCCATCAGTGAGTCGGCGGGTGAAAAACTGTTTTTT

clone size: once
J gene: TRBJ1-1
V gene: TRBV10-3
D gene: TRBD1
CDR3 protein: CAISDPEQGARMNTEAFF
CDR3 DNA: TGTGCCATCAGTGACCCCGAACAGGGGGCTCGGATGAACACTGAAGCTTTCTTT

clone size: -
J gene: TRBJ2-2
V gene: TRBV7-9
D gene: -
CDR3 protein: CASSLDRGRTNTGELFF
CDR3 DNA: TGTGCCAGCAGCTTAGATAGGGGTCGAACGAACACCGGGGAGCTGTTTTTT

clone size: once
J gene: TRBJ1-1
V gene: TRBV19
D gene: -
CDR3 protein: CASSIQVEAFF
CDR3 DNA: TGTGCCAGTAGTATTCAGGTTGAAGCTTTCTTT

clone size: -
J gene: TRBJ1-2
V gene: TRBV4-1
D gene: -
CDR3 protein: CASSRMGHGYTF
CDR3 DNA: TGCGCCAGCAGCCGGATGGGGCATGGCTACACCTTC

clone size: -
J gene: TRBJ1-1
V gene: TRBV18
D gene: -
CDR3 protein: CASSPRQDLNTEAFF
CDR3 DNA: TGTGCCAGCTCACCACGGCAGGATTTAAACACTGAAGCTTTCTTT

clone size: -
J gene: TRBJ2-1
V gene: TRBV9
D gene: TRBD1
CDR3 protein: CASSPGQGSYNEQFF
CDR3 DNA: TGTGCCAGCAGCCCCGGACAGGGCTCCTACAATGAGCAGTTCTTC

clone size: -
J gene: TRBJ2-5
V gene: TRBV5-4
D gene: -
CDR3 protein: CASSLGQNQETQYF
CDR3 DNA: TGTGCCAGCAGCTTGGGCCAGAATCAAGAGACCCAGTACTTC

clone size: -
J gene: TRBJ2-5
V gene: TRBV4-1
D gene: TRBD2
CDR3 protein: CASSPHPLAGAQETQYF
CDR3 DNA: TGCGCCAGCAGCCCCCACCCCCTAGCGGGGGCGCAAGAGACCCAGTACTTC